The clone carrying this T cell receptor (beta chain) was recorded once. Its antigen is undetermined. This sample stems from a study of T cell responses to AZD1222 COVID-19 vaccine. Produced via immunoSEQ multiplex PCR; TCRdb's table is partial and in-frame only. The data contain 140,000 to 150,000 clones, over 90% of them singletons. Broader study findings: Among spike-specific TCRs, nearly half reportedly target unmutated variant regions.

From germline, CDR1 is SGHRS and CDR2 YFSETQ. There are 16 residues in the CDR3. Trimming took off 0 bases at V and 0 bases at J, with 12 bases between the two ends. The sample here was peripheral blood, taken on day 0 of AZD1222 vaccination. The V call is TRBV5-1, the J call TRBJ1-1; tentative D call: TRBD1 (5 bases). The sequence derives from an adult in good health. The CDR3 sequence is CASSLGGRAMNTEAFF. CDR3 nucleotides: TGCGCCAGCAGCTTGGGGGGACGGGCAATGAACACTGAAGCTTTCTTT.